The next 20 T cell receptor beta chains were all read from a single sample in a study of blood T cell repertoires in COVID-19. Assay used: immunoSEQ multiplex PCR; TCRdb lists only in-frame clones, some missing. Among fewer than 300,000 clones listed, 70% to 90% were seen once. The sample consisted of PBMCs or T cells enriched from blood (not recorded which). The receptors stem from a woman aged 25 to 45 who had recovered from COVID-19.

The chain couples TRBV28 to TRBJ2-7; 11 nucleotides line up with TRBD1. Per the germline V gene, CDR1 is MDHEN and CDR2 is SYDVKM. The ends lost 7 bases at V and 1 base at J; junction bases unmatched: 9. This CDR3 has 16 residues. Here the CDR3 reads CASTLGWDRGSYEQYF. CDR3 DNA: TGTGCCAGCACCCTGGGGTGGGACAGGGGGTCCTACGAGCAGTACTTC.

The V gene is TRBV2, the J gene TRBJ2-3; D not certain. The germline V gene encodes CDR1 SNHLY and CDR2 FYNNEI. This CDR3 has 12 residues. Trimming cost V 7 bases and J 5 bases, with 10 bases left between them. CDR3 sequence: CASTEFGDTQYF. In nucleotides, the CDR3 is TGTGCCAGCACCGAGTTCGGAGATACGCAGTATTTT.

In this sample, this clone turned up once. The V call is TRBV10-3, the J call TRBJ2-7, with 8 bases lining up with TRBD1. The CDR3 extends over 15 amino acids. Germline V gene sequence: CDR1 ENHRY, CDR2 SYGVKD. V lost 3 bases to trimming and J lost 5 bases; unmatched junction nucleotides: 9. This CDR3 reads CAISESRTGSDEQYF. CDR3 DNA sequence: TGTGCCATCAGTGAATCTCGGACAGGGTCGGACGAGCAGTACTTC.

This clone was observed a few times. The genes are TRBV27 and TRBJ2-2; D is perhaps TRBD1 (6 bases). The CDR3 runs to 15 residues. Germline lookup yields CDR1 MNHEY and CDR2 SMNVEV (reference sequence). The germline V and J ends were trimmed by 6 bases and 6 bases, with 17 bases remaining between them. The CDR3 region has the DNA TGTGCCAGCAGCCCACAGGGTAGCTTCGCCGGGGAGCTGTTTTTT. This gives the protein CASSPQGSFAGELFF.

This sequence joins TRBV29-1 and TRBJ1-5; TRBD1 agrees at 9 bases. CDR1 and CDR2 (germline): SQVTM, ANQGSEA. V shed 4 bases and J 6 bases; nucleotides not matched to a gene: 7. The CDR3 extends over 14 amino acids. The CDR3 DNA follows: TGCAGCGTTGGGGGACAGGGAAAATCTCAGCCCCAGCATTTT. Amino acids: CSVGGQGKSQPQHF.

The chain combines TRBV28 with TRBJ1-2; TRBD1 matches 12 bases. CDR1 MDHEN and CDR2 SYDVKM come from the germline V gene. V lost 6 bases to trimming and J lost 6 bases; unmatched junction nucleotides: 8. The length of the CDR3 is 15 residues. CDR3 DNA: TGTGCCAGCAGCCCAACGGGACAGGGGGCGCATGGCTACACCTTC. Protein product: CASSPTGQGAHGYTF.

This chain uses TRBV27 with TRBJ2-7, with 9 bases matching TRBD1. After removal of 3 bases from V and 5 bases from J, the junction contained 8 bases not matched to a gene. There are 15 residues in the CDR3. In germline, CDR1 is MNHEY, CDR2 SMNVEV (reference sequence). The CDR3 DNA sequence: TGTGCCAGCAGTTTGGCCGGGACAGGGCGGAACGAGCAGTACTTC. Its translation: CASSLAGTGRNEQYF.

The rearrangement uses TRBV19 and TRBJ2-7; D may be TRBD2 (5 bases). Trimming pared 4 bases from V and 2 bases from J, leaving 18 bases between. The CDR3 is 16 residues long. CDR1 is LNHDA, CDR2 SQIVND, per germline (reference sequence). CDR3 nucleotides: TGTGCCAGTAGTAGACATTCTGGCGGGTACACCTACGAGCAGTACTTC. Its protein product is CASSRHSGGYTYEQYF.

The CDR3 loop is CASTLVGLSTDTQYF. CDR3 nucleotides: TGTGCCAGTACCCTGGTCGGACTAAGCACAGATACGCAGTATTTT. V gene TRBV19 combines with J gene TRBJ2-3, with D tentatively TRBD2 (6 bases). The germline V and J ends were trimmed by 7 bases and 0 bases, with 14 bases remaining between them. Germline CDR1 LNHDA, CDR2 SQIVND (reference sequence). The CDR3 length is 15 residues. The whole variable domain, filled in from reference TRBV19 and TRBJ2-3, reads DGGITQSPKYLFRKEGQNVTLSCEQNLNHDAMYWYRQDPGQGLRLIYYSQIVNDFQKGDIAEGYSVSREKKESFPLTVTSAQKNPTAFYLCASTLVGLSTDTQYFGPGTRLTVL.

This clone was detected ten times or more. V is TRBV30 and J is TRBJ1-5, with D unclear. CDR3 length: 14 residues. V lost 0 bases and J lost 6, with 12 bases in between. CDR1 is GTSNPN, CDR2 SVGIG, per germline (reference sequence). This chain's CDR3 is CAWSVGLGGQPQHF. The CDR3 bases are TGTGCCTGGAGTGTGGGTCTTGGAGGTCAGCCCCAGCATTTT. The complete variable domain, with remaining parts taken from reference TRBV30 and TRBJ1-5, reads SQTIHQWPATLVQPVGSPLSLECTVEGTSNPNLYWYRQAAGRGLQLLFYSVGIGQISSEVPQNLSASRPQDRQFILSSKKLLLSDSGFYLCAWSVGLGGQPQHFGDGTRLSIL.

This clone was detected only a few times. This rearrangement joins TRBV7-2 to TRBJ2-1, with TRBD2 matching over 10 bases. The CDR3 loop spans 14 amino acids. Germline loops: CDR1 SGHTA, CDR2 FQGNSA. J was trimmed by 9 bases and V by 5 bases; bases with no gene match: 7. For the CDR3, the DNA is TGTGCCAGCAGCACGACTAGCGGGTATCTTGAGCAGTTCTTC. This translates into CASSTTSGYLEQFF.

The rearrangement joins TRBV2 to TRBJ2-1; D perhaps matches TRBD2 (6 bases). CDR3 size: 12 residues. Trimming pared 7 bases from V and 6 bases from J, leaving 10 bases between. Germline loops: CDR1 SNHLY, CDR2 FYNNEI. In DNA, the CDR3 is TGTGCCAGCAAGGGACTTCTCAATGAGCAGTTCTTC. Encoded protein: CASKGLLNEQFF.

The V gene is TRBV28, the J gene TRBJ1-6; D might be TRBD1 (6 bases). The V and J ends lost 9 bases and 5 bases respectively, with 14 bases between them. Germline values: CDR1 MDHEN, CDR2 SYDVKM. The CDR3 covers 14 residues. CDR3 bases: TGTGCCAGTTGGGGGCAGGGCAATAATTCACCCCTCCACTTT. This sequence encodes CASWGQGNNSPLHF.

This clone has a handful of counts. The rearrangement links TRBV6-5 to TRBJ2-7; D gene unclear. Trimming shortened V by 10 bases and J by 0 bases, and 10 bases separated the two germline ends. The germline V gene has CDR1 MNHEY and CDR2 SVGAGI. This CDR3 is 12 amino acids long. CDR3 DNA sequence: TGTGCCACCCTGAGAATCTCCTACGAGCAGTACTTC. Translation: CATLRISYEQYF.

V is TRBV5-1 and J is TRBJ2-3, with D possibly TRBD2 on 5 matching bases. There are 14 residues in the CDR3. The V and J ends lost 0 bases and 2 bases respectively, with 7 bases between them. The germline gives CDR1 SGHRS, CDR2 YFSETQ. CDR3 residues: CASSLALVTDTQYF. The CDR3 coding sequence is TGCGCCAGCAGCTTGGCACTAGTCACAGATACGCAGTATTTT.

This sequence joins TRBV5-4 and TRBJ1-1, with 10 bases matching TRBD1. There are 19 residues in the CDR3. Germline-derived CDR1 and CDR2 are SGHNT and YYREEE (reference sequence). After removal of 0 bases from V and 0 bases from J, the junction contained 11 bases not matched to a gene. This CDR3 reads CASSLDPGQGSIMNTEAFF. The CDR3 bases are TGTGCCAGCAGCTTGGACCCGGGACAGGGGTCTATCATGAACACTGAAGCTTTCTTT.

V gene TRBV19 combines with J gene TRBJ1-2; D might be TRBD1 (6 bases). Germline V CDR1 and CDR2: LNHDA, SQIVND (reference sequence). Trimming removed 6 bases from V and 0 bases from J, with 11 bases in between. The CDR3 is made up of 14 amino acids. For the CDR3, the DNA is TGTGCCAGTAGCGGGACAATTTCTAACTATGGCTACACCTTC. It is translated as CASSGTISNYGYTF.

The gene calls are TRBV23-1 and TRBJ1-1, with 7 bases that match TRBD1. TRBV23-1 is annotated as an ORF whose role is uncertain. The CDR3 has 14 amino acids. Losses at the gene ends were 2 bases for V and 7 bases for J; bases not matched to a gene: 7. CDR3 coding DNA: TGCGCCAGCAGTCAAAGGGGGCGAGCGGGTGAAGCTTTCTTT. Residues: CASSQRGRAGEAFF.

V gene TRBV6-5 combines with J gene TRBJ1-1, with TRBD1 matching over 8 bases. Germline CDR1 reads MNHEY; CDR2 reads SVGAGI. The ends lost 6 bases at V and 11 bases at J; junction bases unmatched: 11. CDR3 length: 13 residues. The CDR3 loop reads CASSSLQGAIAFF. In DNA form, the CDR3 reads TGTGCCAGCAGCTCCCTTCAGGGGGCAATCGCTTTCTTT.

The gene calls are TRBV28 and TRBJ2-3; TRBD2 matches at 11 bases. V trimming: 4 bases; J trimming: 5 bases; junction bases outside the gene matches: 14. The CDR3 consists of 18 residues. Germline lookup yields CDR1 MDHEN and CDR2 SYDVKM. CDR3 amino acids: CASSYALWRSGGEDTQYF. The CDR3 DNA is TGTGCCAGCAGTTACGCCCTATGGCGTAGCGGGGGGGAAGATACGCAGTATTTT. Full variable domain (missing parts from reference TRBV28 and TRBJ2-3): DVKVTQSSRYLVKRTGEKVFLECVQDMDHENMFWYRQDPGLGLRLIYFSYDVKMKEKGDIPEGYSVSREKKERFSLILESASTNQTSMYLCASSYALWRSGGEDTQYFGPGTRLTVL.